One TCR beta chain is described in this entry. Quantitative barcoded 5'-RACE was used to prepare TCR beta libraries. One entry per CDR3 protein results from TCRdb running MiXCR on the 5' RACE reads. The data show 240,000 or so distinct CDR3 sequences, about 9.1% seen once. The sample belongs to a study of CD8 T cells in ankylosing spondylitis. Trimming pared 5 bases from V and 0 bases from J, leaving 8 bases between. Per germline, CDR1 SGHRS and CDR2 YFSETQ. The CDR3 is 13 amino acids. The TCR originated in a male donor with ankylosing spondylitis or in good health (not recorded which). The sample consisted of blood, either unsorted or a sorted T cell fraction (not recorded which). The chain joins TRBV5-1 to TRBJ1-1; D is uncertain. CDR3 amino acids: CASRRDMNTEAFF. CDR3 bases: TGCGCCAGCAGGAGAGACATGAACACTGAAGCTTTCTTT.